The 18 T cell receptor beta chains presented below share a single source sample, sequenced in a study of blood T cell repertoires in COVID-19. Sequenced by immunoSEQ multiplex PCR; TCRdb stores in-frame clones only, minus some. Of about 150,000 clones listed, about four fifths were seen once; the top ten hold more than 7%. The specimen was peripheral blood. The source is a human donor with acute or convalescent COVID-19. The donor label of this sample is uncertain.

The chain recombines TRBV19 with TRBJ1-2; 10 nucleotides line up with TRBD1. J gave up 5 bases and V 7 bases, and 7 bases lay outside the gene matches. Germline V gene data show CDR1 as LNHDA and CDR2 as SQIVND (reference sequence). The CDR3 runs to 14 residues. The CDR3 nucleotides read TGTGCCAGTACCCGACAGGGGGCGCAATATGGCTACACCTTC. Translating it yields CASTRQGAQYGYTF.

The CDR3 loop is CSASRQGRDEKLFF. The CDR3 DNA is TGCAGTGCTAGTAGACAGGGGCGGGACGAAAAACTGTTTTTT. V is TRBV20-1 and J is TRBJ1-4; 8 nucleotides agree with TRBD1. CDR1 is DFQATT and CDR2 is SNEGSKA in the germline V gene (reference sequence). The CDR3 is 14 amino acids. J gave up 8 bases and V 3 bases, and 8 bases lay outside the gene matches.

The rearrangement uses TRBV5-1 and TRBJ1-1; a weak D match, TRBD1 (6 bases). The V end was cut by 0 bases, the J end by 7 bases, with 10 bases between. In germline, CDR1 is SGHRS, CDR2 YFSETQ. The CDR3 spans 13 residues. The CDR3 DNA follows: TGCGCCAGCAGCTTGGCCGGACAGATTGAAGCTTTCTTT. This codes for CASSLAGQIEAFF.

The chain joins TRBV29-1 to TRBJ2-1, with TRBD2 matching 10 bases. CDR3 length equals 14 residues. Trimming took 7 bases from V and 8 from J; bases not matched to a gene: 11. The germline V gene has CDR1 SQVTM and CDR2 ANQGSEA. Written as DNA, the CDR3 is TGCAGCGCTGCCCTTAGCGGGGGGATCGATGAGCAGTTCTTC. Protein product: CSAALSGGIDEQFF.

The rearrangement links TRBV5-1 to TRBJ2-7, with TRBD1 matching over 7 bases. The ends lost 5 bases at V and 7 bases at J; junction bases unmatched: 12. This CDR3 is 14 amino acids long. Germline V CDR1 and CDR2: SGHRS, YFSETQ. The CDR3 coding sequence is TGCGCCAGCAGGCCTATACAGGGGTTTGGGGAGCAGTACTTC. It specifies CASRPIQGFGEQYF.

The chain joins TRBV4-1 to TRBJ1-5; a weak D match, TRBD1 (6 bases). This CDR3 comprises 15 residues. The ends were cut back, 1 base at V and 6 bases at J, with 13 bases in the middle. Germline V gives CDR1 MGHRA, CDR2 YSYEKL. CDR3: CASSQGEGGVQPQHF. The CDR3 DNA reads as TGCGCCAGCAGCCAAGGGGAAGGGGGGGTTCAGCCCCAGCATTTT.

CDR3 nucleotide sequence: TGTGCCAGCAGTGAAGAGGGGGACGGCTATGGCTACACCTTC. Protein product: CASSEEGDGYGYTF. This chain links TRBV25-1 with TRBJ1-2, with D possibly being TRBD1 (6 bases). V was pared by 2 bases and J by 4 bases, with 11 bases between. The CDR3 has 14 amino acids. Germline CDR1 is MGHDK and CDR2 is SYGVNS.

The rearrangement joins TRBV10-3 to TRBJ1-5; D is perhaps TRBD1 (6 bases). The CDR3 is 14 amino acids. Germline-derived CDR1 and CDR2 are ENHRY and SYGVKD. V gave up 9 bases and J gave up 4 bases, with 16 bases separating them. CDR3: CAISAGTHNQPQHF. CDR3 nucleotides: TGTGCCATTTCGGCCGGGACACATAATCAGCCCCAGCATTTT.

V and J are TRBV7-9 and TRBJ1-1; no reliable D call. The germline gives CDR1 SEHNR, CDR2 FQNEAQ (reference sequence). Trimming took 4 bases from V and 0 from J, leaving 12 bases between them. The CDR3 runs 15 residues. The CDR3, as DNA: TGTGCCAGCAGCTCCCAGAGGCCTCTGAACACTGAAGCTTTCTTT. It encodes CASSSQRPLNTEAFF.

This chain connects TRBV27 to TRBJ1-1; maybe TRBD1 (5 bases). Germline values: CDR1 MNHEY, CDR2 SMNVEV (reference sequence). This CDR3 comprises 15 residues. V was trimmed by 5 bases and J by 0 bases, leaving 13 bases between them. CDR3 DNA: TGTGCCAGCAGTCGCAAGACAGCAATGAACACTGAAGCTTTCTTT. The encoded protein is CASSRKTAMNTEAFF.

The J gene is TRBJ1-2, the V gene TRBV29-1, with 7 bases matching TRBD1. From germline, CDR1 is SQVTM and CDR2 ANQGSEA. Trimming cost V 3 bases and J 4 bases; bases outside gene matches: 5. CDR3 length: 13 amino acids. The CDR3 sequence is CSVDRGSGYGYTF. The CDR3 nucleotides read TGCAGCGTTGACAGGGGGTCGGGCTATGGCTACACCTTC.

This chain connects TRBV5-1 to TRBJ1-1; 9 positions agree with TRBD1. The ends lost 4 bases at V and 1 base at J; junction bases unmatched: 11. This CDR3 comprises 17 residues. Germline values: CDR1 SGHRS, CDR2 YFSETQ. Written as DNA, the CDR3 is TGCGCCAGCAGCCAGGGACAGGGAACACTTGGGAACACTGAAGCTTTCTTT. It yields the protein CASSQGQGTLGNTEAFF. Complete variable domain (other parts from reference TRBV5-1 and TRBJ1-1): KAGVTQTPRYLIKTRGQQVTLSCSPISGHRSVSWYQQTPGQGLQFLFEYFSETQRNKGNFPGRFSGRQFSNSRSEMNVSTLELGDSALYLCASSQGQGTLGNTEAFFGQGTRLTVV.

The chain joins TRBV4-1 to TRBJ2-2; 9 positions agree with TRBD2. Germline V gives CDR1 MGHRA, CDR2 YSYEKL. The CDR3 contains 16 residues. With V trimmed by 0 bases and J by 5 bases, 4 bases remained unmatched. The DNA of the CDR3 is TGCGCCAGCAGCCAAGAACTAAGCGGGGGGACCGGGGAGCTGTTTTTT. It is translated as CASSQELSGGTGELFF.

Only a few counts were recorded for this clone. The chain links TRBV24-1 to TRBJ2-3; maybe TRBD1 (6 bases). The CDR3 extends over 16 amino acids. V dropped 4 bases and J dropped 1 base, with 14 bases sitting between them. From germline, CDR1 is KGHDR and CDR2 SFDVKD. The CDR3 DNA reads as TGTGCCACCAGTGAAGGAACCAGGGGTGGCACAGATACGCAGTATTTT. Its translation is CATSEGTRGGTDTQYF.

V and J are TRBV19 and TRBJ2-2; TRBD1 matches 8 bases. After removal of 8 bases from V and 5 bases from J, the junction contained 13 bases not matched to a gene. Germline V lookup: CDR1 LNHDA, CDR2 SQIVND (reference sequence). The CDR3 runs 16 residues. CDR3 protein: CASLPRTGPGTGELFF. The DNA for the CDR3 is TGTGCCAGTCTCCCCCGGACAGGGCCCGGTACCGGGGAGCTGTTTTTT.

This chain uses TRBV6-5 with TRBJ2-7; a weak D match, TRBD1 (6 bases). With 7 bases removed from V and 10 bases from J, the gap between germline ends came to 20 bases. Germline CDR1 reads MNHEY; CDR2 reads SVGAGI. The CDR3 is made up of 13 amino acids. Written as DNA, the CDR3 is TGTGCCAGCAACCTCGGACAGAGCTCATCCCAGTACTTC. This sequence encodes CASNLGQSSSQYF.

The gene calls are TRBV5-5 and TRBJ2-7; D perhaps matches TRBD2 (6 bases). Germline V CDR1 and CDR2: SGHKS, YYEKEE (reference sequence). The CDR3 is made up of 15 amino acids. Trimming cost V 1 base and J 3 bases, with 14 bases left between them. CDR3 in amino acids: CASSLRRDGSYEQYV. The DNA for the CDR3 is TGTGCCAGCAGCTTGCGTCGAGACGGGAGCTACGAGCAGTACGTC.

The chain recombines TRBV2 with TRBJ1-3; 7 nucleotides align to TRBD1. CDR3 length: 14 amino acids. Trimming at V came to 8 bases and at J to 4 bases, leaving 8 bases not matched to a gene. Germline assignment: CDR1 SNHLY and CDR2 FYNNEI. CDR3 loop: CASGLRDSGNTIYF. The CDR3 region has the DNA TGTGCCAGCGGCCTACGGGACAGCGGAAACACCATATATTTT.